This TCR beta chain was sequenced in a study of shared clonotypes between healthy human individuals. Study-wide results and limits: The study drew on few donors, limiting represented genetic and exposure-history diversity.

Turning to this clone: Antigen specificity is unknown.

Sequencing was at deep level. On ten immunoSEQ deep assay plates, unsorted PBMC DNA was sequenced. The assay was immunoSEQ multiplex PCR, and TCRdb's table has in-frame clones only and misses some. The sample yields 450,000 to 500,000 clones, 65% to 80% seen once. The sample was PBMCs. The receptor's source is a woman aged 40 to 55 in good health. Some clones in this sample may be carry-over from other donors' samples.

The CDR3, as DNA: TGTGCCAGCAGCTTGTTAGCGGGAGGTCGGGATACGCAGTATTTT. Translating gives CASSLLAGGRDTQYF. The rearrangement joins TRBV11-2 to TRBJ2-3; 10 nucleotides line up with TRBD2. Germline loops: CDR1 SGHAT, CDR2 FQNNGV. V lost 3 bases, J lost 6 bases, and 6 bases stayed unmatched. The CDR3 is 15 residues long.